These 31 T cell receptor beta chains came from one sample sequenced in a study of T cells in Graves' hyperthyroidism and ophthalmopathy. TCR beta CDR3 regions were amplified from RNA transcripts. The TCR CDR3 was amplified in a first-round RT-PCR using the HTBI primer set. In TCRdb, the multiplex PCR reads were re-called with MiXCR into one record per CDR3 protein. Seen here are 450,000 to 500,000 distinct CDR3 sequences, around a fifth observed once, and the top ten hold under 55%. Sample: blood. These receptors all stem from a woman aged 70-85 years with Graves' ophthalmopathy.

The V call is TRBV20-1, the J call TRBJ2-5, with TRBD1 identical over 9 bases. J gave up 5 bases and V 0 bases, and 10 bases lay outside the gene matches. Germline CDR1 DFQATT, CDR2 SNEGSKA (reference sequence). This CDR3 is 16 amino acids long. The chain's CDR3 is CSARDGATGGLETQYF. The CDR3, as DNA: TGCAGTGCTAGAGATGGGGCAACAGGGGGCCTTGAGACCCAGTACTTC.

CDR3: CAWSVRSQETQYF. CDR3 nucleotides: TGTGCCTGGAGTGTAAGGAGCCAAGAGACCCAGTACTTC. This chain uses TRBV30 with TRBJ2-5; no clear D gene. Germline V CDR1 and CDR2: GTSNPN, SVGIG (reference sequence). Trimming stripped 0 bases from V and 1 base from J, with 6 bases between. This CDR3 is built from 13 residues.

The rearrangement links TRBV18 to TRBJ1-2; the D gene is possibly TRBD1 (5 bases). The ends were cut back, 3 bases at V and 4 bases at J, with 18 bases in the middle. This CDR3 spans 16 amino acids. Germline CDR1 KGHSH, CDR2 LQKENI. The CDR3 loop is CASSPPRGTNAYGYTF. Written as DNA, the CDR3 is TGTGCCAGCTCACCCCCGAGAGGGACCAACGCCTATGGCTACACCTTC.

As to this clonotype: Here the CDR3 omits its conserved ending phenylalanine or tryptophan, so a read error is the likely source. The chain couples TRBV5-1 to TRBJ1-1; maybe TRBD1 (6 bases). Trimming removed 4 bases from V and 5 bases from J, with 12 bases in between. CDR3 length: 13 residues. The germline CDR1 and CDR2 sequences are SGHRS and YFSETQ. CDR3 protein: CASSRGLGTEAFL. The CDR3 DNA is TGCGCCAGCAGCCGGGGGCTGGGGACTGAAGCTTTCCTT.

This clonotype was counted ten times or more. This chain connects TRBV2 to TRBJ1-6; D remains ambiguous. From germline, CDR1 is SNHLY and CDR2 FYNNEI. Trimming shortened V by 6 bases and J by 6 bases, and 9 bases separated the two germline ends. The CDR3 length is 13 residues. CDR3 amino acids: CASSGRANSPLHF. Here the CDR3 DNA reads TGTGCCAGCAGCGGACGGGCTAATTCACCCCTCCACTTT.

This clonotype occurred many times. This sequence joins TRBV5-1 and TRBJ2-5; 10 bases align to TRBD1. The CDR3 has 14 amino acids. Trimming at V came to 4 bases and at J to 2 bases, leaving 2 bases not matched to a gene. Looked up from germline, CDR1 is SGHRS and CDR2 is YFSETQ. The CDR3 region is CASSLGQGQETQYF. CDR3 sequence (DNA): TGCGCCAGCAGCCTGGGACAGGGGCAAGAGACCCAGTACTTC.

This clonotype was detected only a few times. V is TRBV6-1 and J is TRBJ2-2; D is possibly TRBD1 or TRBD2 (5 bases each). CDR3 length: 14 residues. V shed 8 bases and J shed 4 bases, with 14 bases lying between them. CDR1 and CDR2 from the germline V gene are MNHNS and SASEGT. CDR3 loop: CASVGTPSTGELFF. In nucleotides, the CDR3 is TGTGCCAGCGTTGGGACCCCAAGCACCGGGGAGCTGTTTTTT.

The V gene is TRBV3-1, the J gene TRBJ2-2, with a tentative D call TRBD1 (7 bases). Germline CDR1 reads LGHDT; CDR2 reads YNNKEL (reference sequence). The V gene lost 5 bases and the J gene lost 4 bases, with 11 bases spanning the gap. The CDR3 has 14 residues. The CDR3 protein is CASSAGQTTGELFF. The CDR3 DNA reads TGTGCCAGCAGCGCGGGACAGACCACCGGGGAGCTGTTTTTT.

The table lists this clonotype with a few counts. J is TRBJ1-1 and V is TRBV29-1; D unresolved. CDR1 and CDR2 from the germline V gene are SQVTM and ANQGSEA. The CDR3 loop spans 12 amino acids. V was clipped by 0 bases and J by 12 bases, with 14 bases between them. The CDR3, as DNA: TGCAGCGTTGAAGATCCTGACTCGACACCTTTCTTT. This codes for CSVEDPDSTPFF.

The chain has TRBV5-4 and TRBJ1-1; D unresolved. CDR1 and CDR2 from the germline V gene are SGHNT and YYREEE (reference sequence). CDR3 length: 14 amino acids. V lost 0 bases and J lost 6, with 12 bases in between. The CDR3: CASSLGIGSAEAFF. CDR3 sequence (DNA): TGTGCCAGCAGCTTGGGGATAGGGAGCGCTGAAGCTTTCTTT.

J is TRBJ2-7 and V is TRBV20-1; 7 nucleotides agree with TRBD2. The CDR3 is 16 residues long. V dropped 0 bases and J dropped 1; count of bases not matched to a gene: 9. Germline V gives CDR1 DFQATT, CDR2 SNEGSKA (reference sequence). CDR3 coding DNA: TGCAGTGCTAGAGATCCGTCCGCTAGCGGTTCCTACGAGCAGTACTTC. Protein: CSARDPSASGSYEQYF.

The chain links TRBV10-2 to TRBJ2-3; D is undetermined. Trimming stripped 10 bases from V and 2 bases from J, with 10 bases between. Looked up from germline, CDR1 is WSHSY and CDR2 is SAAADI. CDR3 length equals 12 residues. The CDR3 region has the DNA TGCGCCACTCGGCGTACCACAGATACGCAGTATTTT. It is translated as CATRRTTDTQYF.

This clonotype was seen repeatedly, ten times or more. This rearrangement joins TRBV7-3 to TRBJ2-3, with TRBD2 matching over 8 bases. Germline V gene data show CDR1 as SGHTA and CDR2 as FQGTGA. The CDR3 extends over 15 amino acids. The trim removed 0 bases at V and 5 bases at J, leaving 4 bases unmatched. The CDR3 nucleotides read TGTGCCAGCAGCTTAACAGCGGGAGTGATAGATACGCAGTATTTT. Its translation is CASSLTAGVIDTQYF.

The CDR3 sequence is CATRADEADTQYF. The DNA for the CDR3 is TGTGCCACCAGGGCGGATGAGGCAGATACGCAGTATTTT. The chain links TRBV24-1 to TRBJ2-3; D unclear. Trimming removed 7 bases at V and 4 bases at J, with 11 bases between. Germline CDR1 is KGHDR and CDR2 is SFDVKD. The CDR3 has 13 amino acids.

The V and J genes are TRBV30 and TRBJ2-4; the D gene is possibly TRBD2 (5 bases). CDR1 GTSNPN and CDR2 SVGIG come from the germline V gene (reference sequence). The CDR3 runs to 15 residues. V was cut by 0 bases and J by 2 bases, with 11 bases left in between. This CDR3 is CAWSVRGLSKNIQYF. The CDR3 DNA sequence: TGTGCCTGGAGTGTGAGAGGGTTATCCAAAAACATTCAGTACTTC.

This clonotype turned up a few times. This chain joins TRBV3-1 and TRBJ1-5, with a tentative D call TRBD1 (6 bases). The CDR3 is 15 amino acids. V was clipped by 6 bases and J by 1 base, with 13 bases between them. Germline-derived CDR1 and CDR2 are LGHDT and YNNKEL (reference sequence). The CDR3 is CASRGGGTSNQPQHF. In DNA form, the CDR3 reads TGTGCCAGCAGGGGCGGGGGGACAAGCAATCAGCCCCAGCATTTT.

This clonotype was seen a handful of times. The chain uses TRBV12-3 or TRBV12-4 and TRBJ2-7, with 8 bases that match TRBD1. CDR3 size: 14 residues. V shed 3 bases and J 6 bases; nucleotides not matched to a gene: 7. The CDR3 spells CASSFWQGASEQYF. The DNA of the CDR3 is TGTGCCAGCAGTTTCTGGCAGGGGGCATCCGAGCAGTACTTC.

This chain joins TRBV7-9 and TRBJ2-2, with TRBD1 identical over 10 bases. Germline assignment: CDR1 SEHNR and CDR2 FQNEAQ (reference sequence). V lost 5 bases to trimming and J lost 8 bases; unmatched junction nucleotides: 11. CDR3 length: 16 residues. The CDR3 DNA is TGTGCCAGCAGCATCATGACAGGGGGCGGATCGGGGGAGCTGTTTTTT. This codes for CASSIMTGGGSGELFF.

There are a few counts of this clonotype. This chain links TRBV24-1 with TRBJ1-1, with TRBD1 identical over 8 bases. The CDR3 length is 18 residues. With 9 bases clipped from V and 3 bases from J, the junction kept 20 bases outside the gene matches. Per the germline V gene, CDR1 is KGHDR and CDR2 is SFDVKD. Here the CDR3 reads CATQAPRTGKRDDTEAFF. CDR3 nucleotide sequence: TGTGCCACCCAAGCCCCTCGGACAGGGAAAAGGGATGACACTGAAGCTTTCTTT.

Comment on this clonotype: Sequence at one end of the junction differs from germline and may be a read error. The V call is TRBV7-2, the J call TRBJ2-7; no reliable D call. Germline CDR1 and CDR2: SGHTA and FQGNSA. The CDR3 spans 13 residues. The CDR3 is CANSLASSYEQYF. CDR3 coding DNA: TGTGCCAACAGCTTGGCGTCCTCCTACGAGCAGTACTTC.

This rearrangement joins TRBV9 to TRBJ2-3; 7 positions agree with TRBD2. The CDR3 covers 16 residues. The V gene's germline CDR1 is SGDLS and CDR2 YYNGEE. The ends lost 4 bases at V and 0 bases at J; junction bases unmatched: 8. CDR3 sequence (DNA): TGTGCCAGCAGCCCTCGACTAGCTATCAGCACAGATACGCAGTATTTT. It codes for CASSPRLAISTDTQYF.

This chain connects TRBV6-1 to TRBJ2-1; D perhaps matches TRBD1 (5 bases). V lost 7 bases, J lost 9 bases, and 19 bases lay in between. This CDR3 has 14 residues. Germline assignment: CDR1 MNHNS and CDR2 SASEGT. CDR3 protein: CASTERAGNSEQFF. CDR3 in DNA: TGTGCCAGCACCGAACGGGCAGGGAACAGTGAGCAGTTCTTC.

This clonotype was detected a few times. The chain combines TRBV5-1 with TRBJ1-3; D unresolved. The CDR3 is made up of 13 amino acids. The V end was cut by 7 bases, the J end by 3 bases, with 11 bases between. The V gene's germline CDR1 is SGHRS and CDR2 YFSETQ. The CDR3 DNA is TGCGCCAGCCAGCCGGGTGGTGGAAACACCATATATTTT. Translation gives CASQPGGGNTIYF.

The chain has TRBV7-9 and TRBJ2-5; D may correspond to TRBD1 or TRBD2 (6 bases each). Trimming removed 4 bases at V and 3 bases at J, with 21 bases between. CDR3 length: 17 amino acids. Germline lookup yields CDR1 SEHNR and CDR2 FQNEAQ (reference sequence). This chain's CDR3 is CASSSPKEGGVKETQYF. CDR3 bases: TGTGCCAGCAGCTCCCCGAAGGAGGGGGGAGTAAAAGAGACCCAGTACTTC.

This clonotype was recorded a few times. This chain connects TRBV18 to TRBJ2-5; 8 positions match TRBD1. The CDR3 has 17 amino acids. Germline CDR1 reads KGHSH; CDR2 reads LQKENI. The V gene end was trimmed by 1 base and the J gene end by 5 bases; junction bases not matched to a gene: 12. Written as DNA, the CDR3 is TGTGCCAGCTCACCACAGAGGCAGGGGGCAACGGGGGAGACCCAGTACTTC. Protein sequence: CASSPQRQGATGETQYF.

Notes on this clonotype: This CDR3 is missing its conserved last phenylalanine or tryptophan, likely due to a read error. The V and J genes are TRBV6-6 and TRBJ1-3, with TRBD1 matching over 8 bases. The CDR3 extends over 15 amino acids. The J segment lost 2 bases and the V segment lost 0 bases, leaving 0 bases of the junction unmatched. Germline V lookup: CDR1 MNHNY, CDR2 SVGAGI (reference sequence). The CDR3 nucleotides read TGTGCCAGCAGTTACTCGACAGGGGCTGGAAACACCATATATTCT. Translation: CASSYSTGAGNTIYS.

This clonotype was found a few times. The V call is TRBV6-1, the J call TRBJ2-7; 7 bases fit TRBD1. This CDR3 contains 15 residues. The germline CDR1 and CDR2 sequences are MNHNS and SASEGT. V shed 5 bases, J shed 5 bases, and the junction held 12 bases outside the gene matches. CDR3 residues: CASSYEGANVNEQYF. The DNA of the CDR3 is TGTGCCAGCAGTTATGAGGGGGCAAATGTCAACGAGCAGTACTTC.

This clonotype was counted many times. V and J are TRBV12-3 or TRBV12-4 and TRBJ2-1; no reliable D call. V was pared by 3 bases and J by 7 bases, with 16 bases between. The CDR3 loop spans 15 amino acids. CDR3 residues: CASSFSLGLGNEQFF. The CDR3 DNA follows: TGTGCCAGCAGTTTTTCTTTGGGATTGGGGAATGAGCAGTTCTTC.

This clonotype was detected ten times or more. The rearrangement joins TRBV2 to TRBJ2-5, with D possibly being TRBD2 (5 bases). CDR1 is SNHLY, CDR2 FYNNEI, per germline. The V end was cut by 2 bases, the J end by 4 bases, with 8 bases between. The CDR3 contains 13 residues. The CDR3 sequence is CASSESGLETQYF. The DNA for the CDR3 is TGTGCCAGCAGTGAATCGGGGTTAGAGACCCAGTACTTC.

There are a few counts of this clonotype. The chain carries TRBV5-1 and TRBJ2-3; D is uncertain. This CDR3 comprises 14 residues. Trimming took 0 bases from V and 6 from J, leaving 11 bases between them. CDR1 and CDR2 from the germline V gene are SGHRS and YFSETQ. In DNA, the CDR3 is TGCGCCAGCAGCTTGGCCGGGTCCTACGATACGCAGTATTTT. Translated: CASSLAGSYDTQYF.

In this sample, this clonotype turned up a few times. V gene TRBV6-5 combines with J gene TRBJ1-4; D perhaps matches TRBD1 (6 bases). V lost 0 bases and J 6 bases, leaving 11 bases between the germline ends. CDR1 MNHEY and CDR2 SVGAGI come from the germline V gene. The CDR3 loop spans 15 amino acids. CDR3 region: CASSYSPGHHEKLFF. Here the CDR3 DNA reads TGTGCCAGCAGTTACTCCCCGGGACACCATGAAAAACTGTTTTTT.